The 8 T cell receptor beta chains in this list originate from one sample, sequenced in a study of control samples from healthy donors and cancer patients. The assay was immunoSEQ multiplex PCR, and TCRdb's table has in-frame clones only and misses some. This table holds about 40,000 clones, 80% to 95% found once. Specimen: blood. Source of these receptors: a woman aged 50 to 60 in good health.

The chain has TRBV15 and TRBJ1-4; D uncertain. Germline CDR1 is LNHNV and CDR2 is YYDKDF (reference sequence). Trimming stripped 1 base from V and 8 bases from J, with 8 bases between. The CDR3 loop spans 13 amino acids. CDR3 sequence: CATSRVGSEKLFF. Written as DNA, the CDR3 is TGTGCCACCAGCAGAGTGGGCTCGGAAAAACTGTTTTTT.

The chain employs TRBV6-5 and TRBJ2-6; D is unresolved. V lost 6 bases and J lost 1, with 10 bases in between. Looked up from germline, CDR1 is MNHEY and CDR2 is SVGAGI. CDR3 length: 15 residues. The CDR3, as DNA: TGTGCCAGCAGCCCCAGTCTATCTGGGGCCAACGTCCTGACTTTC. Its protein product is CASSPSLSGANVLTF.

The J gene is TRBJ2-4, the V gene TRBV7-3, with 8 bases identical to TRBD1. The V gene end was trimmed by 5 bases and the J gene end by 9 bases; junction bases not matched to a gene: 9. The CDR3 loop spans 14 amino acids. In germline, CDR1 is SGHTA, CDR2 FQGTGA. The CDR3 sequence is CASSQTGGRSIQYF. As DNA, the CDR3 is TGTGCCAGCAGCCAAACAGGGGGTCGGTCCATTCAGTACTTC.

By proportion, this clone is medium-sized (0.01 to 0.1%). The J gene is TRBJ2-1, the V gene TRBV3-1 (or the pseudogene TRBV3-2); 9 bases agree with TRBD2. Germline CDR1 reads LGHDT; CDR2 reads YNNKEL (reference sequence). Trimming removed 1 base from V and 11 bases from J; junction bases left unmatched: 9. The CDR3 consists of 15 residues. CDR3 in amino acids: CASSQVSGGGAKQFF. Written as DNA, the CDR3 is TGTGCCAGCAGCCAAGTTTCGGGCGGGGGGGCCAAGCAGTTCTTC.

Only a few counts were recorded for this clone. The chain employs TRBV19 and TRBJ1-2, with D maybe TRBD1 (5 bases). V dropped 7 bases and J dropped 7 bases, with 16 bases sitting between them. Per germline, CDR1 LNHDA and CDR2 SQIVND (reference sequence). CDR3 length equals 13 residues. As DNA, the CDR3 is TGTGCCAGTAAGGGGCAGGCAGGCGGTGGCTACACCTTC. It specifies CASKGQAGGGYTF.

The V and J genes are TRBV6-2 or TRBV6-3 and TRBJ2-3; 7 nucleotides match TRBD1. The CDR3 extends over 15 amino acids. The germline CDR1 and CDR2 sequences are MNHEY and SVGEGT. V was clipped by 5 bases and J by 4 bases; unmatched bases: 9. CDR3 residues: CASSTRDSRADTQYF. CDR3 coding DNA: TGTGCCAGCAGTACCAGGGACAGTAGGGCAGATACGCAGTATTTT.

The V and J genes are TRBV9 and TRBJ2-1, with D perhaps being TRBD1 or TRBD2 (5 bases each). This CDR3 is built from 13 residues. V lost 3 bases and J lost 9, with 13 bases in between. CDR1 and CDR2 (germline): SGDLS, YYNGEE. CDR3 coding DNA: TGTGCCAGCAGCGGCCGGGACGTAGGTGAGCAGTTCTTC. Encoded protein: CASSGRDVGEQFF.

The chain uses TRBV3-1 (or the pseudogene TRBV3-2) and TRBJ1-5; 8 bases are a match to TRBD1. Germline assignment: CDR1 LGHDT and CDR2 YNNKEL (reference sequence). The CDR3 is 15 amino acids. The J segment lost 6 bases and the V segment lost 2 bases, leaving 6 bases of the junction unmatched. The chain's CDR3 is CASSQSGGAGQPQHF. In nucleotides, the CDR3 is TGTGCCAGCAGCCAATCAGGGGGCGCCGGTCAGCCCCAGCATTTT.